This TCR beta chain was profiled in a study of PD-L1 blockade in urothelial cancer. About the study: At some point between 2013 and 2015, patients got going on atezolizumab, taking 1,200 mg intravenously every 3 weeks. Blood was analyzed 3 weeks (second dose) and 6 weeks after treatment start. T cells were recovered from blood samples at a median of roughly 150,000. Overall study findings and caveats: At 3 weeks on treatment, tumor-associated clones expanded more with durable benefit.

Germline V CDR1 and CDR2: GTSNPN, SVGIG (reference sequence). V was cut by 1 base and J by 6 bases, with 9 bases left in between. The CDR3 totals 12 residues. This clone was counted only a few times. Its specificity is not known. Profiling relied on immunoSEQ multiplex PCR, and the TCRdb table lists in-frame clones only, not all of them. This sample has some 52,000 clones; 77% occur once, and the top ten carry more than 3.5%. The chain is built from TRBV30 and TRBJ1-1, with D uncertain. The TCR was taken from a man aged 65 to 85 with urothelial cancer. Sequences were derived from PBMCs, sampled around atezolizumab (anti-PD-L1) treatment. CDR3 protein: CAWSGRVPEAFF. CDR3 nucleotide sequence: TGTGCCTGGAGTGGCCGCGTCCCTGAAGCTTTCTTT.